Given below is one T cell receptor beta chain in context. Generated by immunoSEQ multiplex PCR, the TCRdb table keeps only in-frame clones and is missing some. The sample records 330,000 or so clones, roughly 90% being singletons. The sample comes from a study of blood T cell repertoires in COVID-19. The germline V gene has CDR1 SGHAT and CDR2 FQNNGV. Deletions cut 0 bases from V and 3 bases from J, with 14 bases between. CDR3 length: 16 residues. This sequence joins TRBV11-2 and TRBJ1-2; tentative D call: TRBD1 (5 bases). Sequencing was done on a sample of peripheral blood. The origin of this receptor is a young man with COVID-19, enrolled during active disease. Here the CDR3 reads CASSLDPSQVYYGYTF. The CDR3 DNA reads TGTGCCAGCAGCTTAGACCCCTCACAGGTTTACTATGGCTACACCTTC.